This T cell receptor (beta chain) was observed in a study of T cells after yellow fever vaccination. Study-level background: Some fractions had low cell numbers, and these were prepared with SMART-Seq v4 Ultra Low Input.

This CDR3 region has 14 residues. The V end was cut by 4 bases, the J end by 1 base, with 9 bases between. The germline V gene has CDR1 SGDLS and CDR2 YYNGEE. TCRdb reanalysed the 5' RACE reads using MiXCR and keeps one entry per CDR3 protein. Altogether some 110,000 distinct CDR3 sequences are present, 8.4% being singletons, with the ten largest covering roughly 27%. This clonotype was seen repeatedly, ten times or more. The sample was CD8+ T cells sorted from PBMCs, taken 45 days after the yellow fever booster vaccination. The rearrangement joins TRBV9 to TRBJ1-5; possibly TRBD1 for D (5 bases). The receptor was derived from a man aged 25 to 40 who received the YFV17D yellow fever vaccine. This chain's CDR3 is CASSKGVSNQPQHF. CDR3 bases: TGTGCCAGCAGCAAAGGGGTCAGCAATCAGCCCCAGCATTTT.